Listed below are T cell receptor beta chains from one sample, sequenced in a study of blood T cell repertoires in COVID-19. The protocol was immunoSEQ multiplex PCR, while the TCRdb copy is restricted to in-frame clones and leaves out a portion. The table records some 100,000 clones, 85% to 95% of them present only once. What was sequenced was peripheral blood. These TCRs come from a man over 45 with active COVID-19. The conserved cysteine and the conserved F or W are not part of the CDR3 here. Part of the rows lack a size; the others show once, few, many or a class for expanded clones.

>TRBJ2-6|TRBV10-2|-
ASSDRTSGTFSGANVLT
>TRBJ2-7|TRBV2|-
ASTLGGIGYEQY
>TRBJ2-3|TRBV3-1/TRBV3-2|-
ASGSSGSTDTQY
>TRBJ1-2|TRBV25-1|-
ASAQRRDSYEGYT
>TRBJ2-3|TRBV9|-
ASSQEVTGSPSTDTQY
>TRBJ1-4|TRBV5-4|-
ASSSSGTGPEKLF
>TRBJ2-3|TRBV5-1|-
ASSPLGGVQDTQY
>TRBJ1-2|TRBV24-1|-
ATSDTGFYGYT
>TRBJ2-3|TRBV12-3/TRBV12-4|-
ASRLRGDTQY
>TRBJ2-5|TRBV19|-
ASSMAGRQETQY
>TRBJ1-3|TRBV7-6|few
ASSPEGRGSGNTIY
>TRBJ2-6|TRBV7-9|few
AGKEEQDRGSGANVLT
>TRBJ1-5|TRBV4-1|-
ASSFDRGEGQPQH
>TRBJ2-1|TRBV6-5|-
ASSLAEPSYNEQF
>TRBJ2-7|TRBV6-5|-
ASSPEQGALYEQY
>TRBJ2-7|TRBV28|-
ASSSVGFRGRYEQY
>TRBJ1-2|TRBV28|-
ASSLPRRDGYT
>TRBJ1-5|TRBV2|-
ASRGDRAQPQH